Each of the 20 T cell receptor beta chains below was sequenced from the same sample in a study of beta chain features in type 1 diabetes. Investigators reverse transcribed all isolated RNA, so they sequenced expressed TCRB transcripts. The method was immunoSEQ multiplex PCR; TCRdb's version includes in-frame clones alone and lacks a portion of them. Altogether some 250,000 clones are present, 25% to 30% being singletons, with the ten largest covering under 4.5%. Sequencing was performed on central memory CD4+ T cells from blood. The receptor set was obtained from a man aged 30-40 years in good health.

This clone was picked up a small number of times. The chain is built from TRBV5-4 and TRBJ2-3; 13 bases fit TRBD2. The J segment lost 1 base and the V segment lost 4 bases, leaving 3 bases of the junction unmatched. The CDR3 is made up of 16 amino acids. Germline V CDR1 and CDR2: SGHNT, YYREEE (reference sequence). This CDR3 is CASSIGLAGGTDTQYF. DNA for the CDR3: TGTGCCAGCAGCATCGGACTAGCGGGGGGCACAGATACGCAGTATTTT.

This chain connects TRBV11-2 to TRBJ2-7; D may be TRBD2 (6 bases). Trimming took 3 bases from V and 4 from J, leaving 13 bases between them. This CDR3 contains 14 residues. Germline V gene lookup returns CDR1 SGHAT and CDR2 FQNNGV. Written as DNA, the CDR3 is TGTGCCAGCAGCTTTTCCCAGCGGGCGTACGAGCAGTACTTC. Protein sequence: CASSFSQRAYEQYF.

CDR3 nucleotide sequence: TGTGCCAGCAGTTTCTCCAGTCCAGCGGGCAATTCCTACGAGCAGTACTTC. Its protein is CASSFSSPAGNSYEQYF. The rearrangement uses TRBV28 and TRBJ2-7; D may be TRBD2 (6 bases). This CDR3 contains 17 residues. Trimming shortened V by 3 bases and J by 1 base, and 19 bases separated the two germline ends. Germline assignment: CDR1 MDHEN and CDR2 SYDVKM.

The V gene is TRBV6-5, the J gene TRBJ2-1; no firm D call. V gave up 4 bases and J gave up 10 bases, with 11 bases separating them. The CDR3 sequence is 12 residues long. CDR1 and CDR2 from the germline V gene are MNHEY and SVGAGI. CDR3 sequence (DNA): TGTGCCAGCAGTTTCACGACCGGCGAGCAGTTCTTC. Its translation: CASSFTTGEQFF.

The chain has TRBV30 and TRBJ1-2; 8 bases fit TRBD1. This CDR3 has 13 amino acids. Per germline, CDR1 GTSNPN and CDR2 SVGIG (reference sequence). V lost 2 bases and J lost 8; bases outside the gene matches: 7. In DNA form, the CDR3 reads TGTGCCTGGAGTACAGGACAGGGAAGAGGCTACACCTTC. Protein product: CAWSTGQGRGYTF.

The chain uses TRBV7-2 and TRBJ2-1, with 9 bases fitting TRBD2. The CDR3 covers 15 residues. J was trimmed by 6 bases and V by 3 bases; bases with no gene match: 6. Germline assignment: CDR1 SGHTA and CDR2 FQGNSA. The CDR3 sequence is CASSLSGGTSNEQFF. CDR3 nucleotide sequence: TGTGCCAGCAGCTTGAGCGGGGGGACCTCCAATGAGCAGTTCTTC.

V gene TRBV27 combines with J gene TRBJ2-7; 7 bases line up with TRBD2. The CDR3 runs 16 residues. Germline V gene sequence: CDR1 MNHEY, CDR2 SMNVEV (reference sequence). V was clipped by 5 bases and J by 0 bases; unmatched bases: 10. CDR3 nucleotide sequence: TGTGCCAGCAGTCCCTTGGGTAGCGGGCGCTCCTACGAGCAGTACTTC. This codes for CASSPLGSGRSYEQYF.

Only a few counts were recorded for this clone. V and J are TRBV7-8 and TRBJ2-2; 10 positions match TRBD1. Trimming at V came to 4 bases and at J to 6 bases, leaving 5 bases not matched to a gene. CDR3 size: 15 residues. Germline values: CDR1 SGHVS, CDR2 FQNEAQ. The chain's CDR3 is CASSSRDRGSGELFF. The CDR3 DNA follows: TGTGCCAGCAGCTCCCGGGACAGGGGATCCGGGGAGCTGTTTTTT.

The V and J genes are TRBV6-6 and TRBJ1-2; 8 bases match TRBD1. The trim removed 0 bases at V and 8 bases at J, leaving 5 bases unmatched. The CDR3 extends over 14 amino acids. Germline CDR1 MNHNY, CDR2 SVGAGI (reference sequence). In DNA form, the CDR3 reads TGTGCCAGCAGTTACTCCGACAGGGGAATGGGCTACACCTTC. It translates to CASSYSDRGMGYTF.

This chain's CDR3 is CASSRGSSETQYF. As DNA, the CDR3 is TGTGCCAGCAGCCGTGGATCCTCTGAGACCCAGTACTTC. The J gene is TRBJ2-5, the V gene TRBV7-2; D unresolved. Germline CDR1 reads SGHTA; CDR2 reads FQGNSA. The CDR3 consists of 13 residues. With 5 bases removed from V and 5 bases from J, the gap between germline ends came to 12 bases.

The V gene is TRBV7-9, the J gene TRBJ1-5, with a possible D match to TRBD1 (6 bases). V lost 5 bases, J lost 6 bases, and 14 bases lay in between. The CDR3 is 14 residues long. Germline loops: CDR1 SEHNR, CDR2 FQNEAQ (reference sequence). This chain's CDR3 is CASSQQGSGQPQHF. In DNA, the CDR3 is TGTGCCAGCAGCCAACAGGGATCGGGTCAGCCCCAGCATTTT. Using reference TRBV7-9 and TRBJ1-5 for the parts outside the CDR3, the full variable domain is DTGVSQNPRHKITKRGQNVTFRCDPISEHNRLYWYRQTLGQGPEFLTYFQNEAQLEKSRLLSDRFSAERPKGSFSTLEIQRTEQGDSAMYLCASSQQGSGQPQHFGDGTRLSIL.

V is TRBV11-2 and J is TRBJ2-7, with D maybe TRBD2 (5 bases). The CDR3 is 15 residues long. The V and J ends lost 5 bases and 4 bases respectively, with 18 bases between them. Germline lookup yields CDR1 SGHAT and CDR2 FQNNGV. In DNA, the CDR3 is TGTGCCAGCAGCCCCGAGGGCAAACCCGCTTACGAGCAGTACTTC. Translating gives CASSPEGKPAYEQYF. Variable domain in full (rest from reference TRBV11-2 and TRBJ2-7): EAGVAQSPRYKIIEKRQSVAFWCNPISGHATLYWYQQILGQGPKLLIQFQNNGVVDDSQLPKDRFSAERLKGVDSTLKIQPAKLEDSAVYLCASSPEGKPAYEQYFGPGTRLTVT.

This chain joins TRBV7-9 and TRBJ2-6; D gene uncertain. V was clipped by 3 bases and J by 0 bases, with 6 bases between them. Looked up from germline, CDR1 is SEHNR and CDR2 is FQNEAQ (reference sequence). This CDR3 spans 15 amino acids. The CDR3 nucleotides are TGTGCCAGCAGCTTTGAAGCCTCTGGGGCCAACGTCCTGACTTTC. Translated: CASSFEASGANVLTF.

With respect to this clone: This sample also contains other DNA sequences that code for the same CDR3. The CDR3 protein is CAWSVGGQPQHF. The CDR3, as DNA: TGTGCCTGGAGTGTTGGGGGACAGCCCCAGCATTTT. The chain employs TRBV30 and TRBJ1-5, with D perhaps matching TRBD1 (5 bases). The germline gives CDR1 GTSNPN, CDR2 SVGIG (reference sequence). This CDR3 is built from 12 residues. The V and J ends lost 0 bases and 7 bases respectively, with 7 bases between them.

CDR3 coding DNA: TGTGCCAGCAGCTCCGGGACTAGCGGAGCCCGAGTGGGCGAGCAGTACTTC. Translating it yields CASSSGTSGARVGEQYF. The V gene is TRBV5-4, the J gene TRBJ2-7, with 11 bases identical to TRBD2. CDR3 length: 17 amino acids. V lost 3 bases, J lost 6 bases, and 14 bases stayed unmatched. Germline values: CDR1 SGHNT, CDR2 YYREEE (reference sequence).

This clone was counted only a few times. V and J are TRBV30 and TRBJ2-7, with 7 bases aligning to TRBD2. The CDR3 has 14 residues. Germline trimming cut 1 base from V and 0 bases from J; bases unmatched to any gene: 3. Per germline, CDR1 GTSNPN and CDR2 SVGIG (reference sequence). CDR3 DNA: TGTGCCTGGAGTGGGCGGGGGAGCTCCTACGAGCAGTACTTC. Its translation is CAWSGRGSSYEQYF. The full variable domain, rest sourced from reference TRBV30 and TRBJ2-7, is SQTIHQWPATLVQPVGSPLSLECTVEGTSNPNLYWYRQAAGRGLQLLFYSVGIGQISSEVPQNLSASRPQDRQFILSSKKLLLSDSGFYLCAWSGRGSSYEQYFGPGTRLTVT.

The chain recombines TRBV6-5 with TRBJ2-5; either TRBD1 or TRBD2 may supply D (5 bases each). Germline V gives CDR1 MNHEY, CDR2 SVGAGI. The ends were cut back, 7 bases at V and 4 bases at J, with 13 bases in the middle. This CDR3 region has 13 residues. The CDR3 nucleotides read TGTGCCAGCACCCCGGCAGGGACAGAGACCCAGTACTTC. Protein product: CASTPAGTETQYF.

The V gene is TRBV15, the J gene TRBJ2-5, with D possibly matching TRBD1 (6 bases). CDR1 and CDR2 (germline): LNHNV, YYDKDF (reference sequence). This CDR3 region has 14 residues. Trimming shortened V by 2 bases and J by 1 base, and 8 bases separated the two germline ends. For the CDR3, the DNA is TGTGCCACCAGCAGAAGGGACATCCAAGAGACCCAGTACTTC. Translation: CATSRRDIQETQYF. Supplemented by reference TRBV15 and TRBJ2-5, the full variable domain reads DAMVIQNPRYQVTQFGKPVTLSCSQTLNHNVMYWYQQKSSQAPKLLFHYYDKDFNNEADTPDNFQSRRPNTSFCFLDIRSPGLGDTAMYLCATSRRDIQETQYFGPGTRLLVL.

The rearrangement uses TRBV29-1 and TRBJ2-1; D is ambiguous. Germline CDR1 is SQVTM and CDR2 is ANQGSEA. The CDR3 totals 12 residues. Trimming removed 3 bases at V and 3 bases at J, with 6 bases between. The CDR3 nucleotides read TGCAGCGTTGAGACGTACTACAATGAGCAGTTCTTC. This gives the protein CSVETYYNEQFF.

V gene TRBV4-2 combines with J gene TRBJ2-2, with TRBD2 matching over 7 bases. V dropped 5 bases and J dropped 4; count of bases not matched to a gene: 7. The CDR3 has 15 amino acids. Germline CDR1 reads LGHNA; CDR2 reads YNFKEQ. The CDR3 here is CASSETSRSTGELFF. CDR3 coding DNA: TGTGCCAGCAGCGAGACTAGCCGGAGCACCGGGGAGCTGTTTTTT.